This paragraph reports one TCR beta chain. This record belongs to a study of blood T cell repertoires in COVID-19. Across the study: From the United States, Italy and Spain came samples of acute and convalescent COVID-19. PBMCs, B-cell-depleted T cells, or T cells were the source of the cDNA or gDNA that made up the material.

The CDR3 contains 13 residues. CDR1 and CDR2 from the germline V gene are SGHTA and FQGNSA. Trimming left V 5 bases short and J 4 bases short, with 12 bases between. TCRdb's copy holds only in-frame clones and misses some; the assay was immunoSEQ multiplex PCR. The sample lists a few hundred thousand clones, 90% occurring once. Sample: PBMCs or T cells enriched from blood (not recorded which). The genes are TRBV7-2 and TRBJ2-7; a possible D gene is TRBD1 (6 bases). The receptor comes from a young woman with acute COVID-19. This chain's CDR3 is CASSTGQLYEQYF. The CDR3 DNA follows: TGTGCCAGCAGCACTGGACAGTTGTACGAGCAGTACTTC.